The present entry profiles one T cell receptor beta chain with its context. Its cognate antigen is unknown. The CDR3 has 14 amino acids. Trimming at V came to 3 bases and at J to 9 bases, leaving 5 bases not matched to a gene. Germline V gives CDR1 MNHEY, CDR2 SVGEGT. The source of the sample is a study of T cell responses to AZD1222 COVID-19 vaccine. TCRdb keeps only in-frame clones here, not all; method: immunoSEQ multiplex PCR. The sample comprises some 150,000 clones, more than 85% of which are singletons, and 1.5% to 2% rests with the top ten. Study results and caveats: Repertoire sampling was restricted to post-peak T cell response timepoints. The donor cohort was predominantly white British with a female majority, and clonal diversity may have been underestimated. The reported proportion of spike-specific TCRs targeting unmutated variant regions was nearly half.

Material: peripheral blood, obtained on day 0 of AZD1222 vaccination. The rearrangement uses TRBV6-2 or TRBV6-3 and TRBJ1-6; TRBD1 aligns across 7 bases. This sequence was found in an adult in good health. CDR3 amino acids: CASSYVRGASPLHF. The CDR3 DNA is TGTGCCAGCAGTTATGTCAGGGGGGCTTCACCCCTCCACTTT.